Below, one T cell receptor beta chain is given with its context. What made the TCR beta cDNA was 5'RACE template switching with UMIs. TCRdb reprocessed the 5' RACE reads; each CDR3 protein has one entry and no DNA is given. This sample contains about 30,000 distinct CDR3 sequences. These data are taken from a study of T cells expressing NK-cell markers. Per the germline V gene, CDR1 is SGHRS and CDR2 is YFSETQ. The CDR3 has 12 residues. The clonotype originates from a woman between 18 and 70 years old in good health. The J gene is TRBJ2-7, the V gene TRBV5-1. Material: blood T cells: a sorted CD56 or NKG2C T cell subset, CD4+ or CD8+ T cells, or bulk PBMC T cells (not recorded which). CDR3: CASSVDYYEQYF.